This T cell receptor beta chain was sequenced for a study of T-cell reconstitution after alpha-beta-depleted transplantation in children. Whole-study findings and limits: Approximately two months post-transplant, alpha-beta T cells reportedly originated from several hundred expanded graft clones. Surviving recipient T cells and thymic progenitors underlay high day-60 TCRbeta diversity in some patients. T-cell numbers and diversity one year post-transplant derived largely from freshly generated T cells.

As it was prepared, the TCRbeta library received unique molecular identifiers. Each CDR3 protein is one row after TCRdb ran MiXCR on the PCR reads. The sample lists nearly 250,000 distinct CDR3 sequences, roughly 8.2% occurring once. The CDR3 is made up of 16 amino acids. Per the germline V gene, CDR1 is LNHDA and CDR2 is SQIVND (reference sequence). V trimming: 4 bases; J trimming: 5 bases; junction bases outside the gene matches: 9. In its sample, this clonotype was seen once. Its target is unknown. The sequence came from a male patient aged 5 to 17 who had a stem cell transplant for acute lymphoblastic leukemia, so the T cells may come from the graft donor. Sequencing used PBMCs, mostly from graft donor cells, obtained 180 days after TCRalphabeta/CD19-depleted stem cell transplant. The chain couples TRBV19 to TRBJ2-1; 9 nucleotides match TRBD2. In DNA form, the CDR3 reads TGTGCCAGTAGTAACTTAGCGGGAGCTGGCGACAATGAGCAGTTCTTC. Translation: CASSNLAGAGDNEQFF.